This TCR beta chain was recovered during a study of T cells in Graves' hyperthyroidism and ophthalmopathy. Study observations and caveats: Blood also contained most expanded thyroid clonotypes above 0.001. Ophthalmopathy was predicted by the model a median of approximately 6 months ahead of onset.

The CDR3 totals 12 residues. V was shortened by 7 bases and J by 8 bases, with 14 bases between the two germline ends. Germline V lookup: CDR1 MDHEN, CDR2 SYDVKM. Exclusion of a patient resulted from uncontrolled infection, other autoimmune disease, pregnancy or lactation. Concerning this clonotype: Its antigen is unidentified.

TCR beta CDR3 regions were amplified from RNA transcripts. The HTBI set primed first-round TCR CDR3 RT-PCR. TCRdb fed the multiplex PCR reads into MiXCR, producing one record per CDR3 protein. The repertoire holds about 250,000 distinct CDR3 sequences, with around 22% as singletons. The chain couples TRBV28 to TRBJ1-1, with D perhaps matching TRBD1 (5 bases). The clonotype originates from a man under 40 with Graves' ophthalmopathy. Material for sequencing was blood. The CDR3 here is CASTSPAGEAFF. In nucleotides, the CDR3 is TGTGCCAGCACCTCTCCCGCAGGGGAAGCTTTCTTT.